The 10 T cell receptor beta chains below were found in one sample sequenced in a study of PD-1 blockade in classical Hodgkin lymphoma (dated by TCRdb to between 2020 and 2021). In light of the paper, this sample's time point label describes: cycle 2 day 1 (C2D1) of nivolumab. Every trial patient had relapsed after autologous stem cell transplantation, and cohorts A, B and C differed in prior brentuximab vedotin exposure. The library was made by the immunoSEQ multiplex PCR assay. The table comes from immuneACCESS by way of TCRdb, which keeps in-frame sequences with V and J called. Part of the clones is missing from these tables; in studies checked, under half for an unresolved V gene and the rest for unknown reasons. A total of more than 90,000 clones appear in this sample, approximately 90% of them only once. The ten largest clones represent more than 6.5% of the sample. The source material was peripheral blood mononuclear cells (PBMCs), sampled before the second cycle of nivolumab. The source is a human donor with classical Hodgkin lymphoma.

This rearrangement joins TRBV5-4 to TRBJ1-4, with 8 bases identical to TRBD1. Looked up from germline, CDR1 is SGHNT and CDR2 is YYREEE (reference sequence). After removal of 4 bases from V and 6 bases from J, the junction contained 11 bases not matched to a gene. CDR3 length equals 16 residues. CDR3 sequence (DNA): TGTGCCAGCAGCCAGGGGGGCAGGGGGCGAGATGAAAAACTGTTTTTT. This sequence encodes CASSQGGRGRDEKLFF.

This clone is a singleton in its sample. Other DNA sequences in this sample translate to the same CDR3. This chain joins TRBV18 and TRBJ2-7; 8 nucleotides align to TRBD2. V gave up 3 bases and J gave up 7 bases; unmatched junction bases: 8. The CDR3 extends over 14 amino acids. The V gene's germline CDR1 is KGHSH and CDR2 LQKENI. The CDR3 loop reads CASSPTGGFGEQYF. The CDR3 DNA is TGTGCCAGCTCACCGACGGGAGGGTTTGGGGAGCAGTACTTC.

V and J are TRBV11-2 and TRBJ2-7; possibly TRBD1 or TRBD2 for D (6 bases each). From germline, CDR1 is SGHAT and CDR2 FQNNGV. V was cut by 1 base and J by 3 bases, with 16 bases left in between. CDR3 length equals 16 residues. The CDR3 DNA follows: TGTGCCAGCAGCTTAGGGTGGGCCGGGGGCGTCTACGAGCAGTACTTC. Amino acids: CASSLGWAGGVYEQYF.

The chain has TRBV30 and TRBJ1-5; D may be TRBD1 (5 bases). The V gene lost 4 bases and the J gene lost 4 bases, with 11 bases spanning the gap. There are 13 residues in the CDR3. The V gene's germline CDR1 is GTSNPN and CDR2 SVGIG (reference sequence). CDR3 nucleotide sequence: TGTGCCTGGAAGCATGGGGGGAATCAGCCCCAGCATTTT. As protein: CAWKHGGNQPQHF.

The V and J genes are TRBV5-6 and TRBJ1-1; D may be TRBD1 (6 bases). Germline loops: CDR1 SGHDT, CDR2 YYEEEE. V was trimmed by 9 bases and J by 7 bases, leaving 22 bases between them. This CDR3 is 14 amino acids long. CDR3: CATLRRGRENEAFF. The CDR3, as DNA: TGTGCCACCCTCCGAAGGGGGAGGGAGAATGAAGCTTTCTTT.

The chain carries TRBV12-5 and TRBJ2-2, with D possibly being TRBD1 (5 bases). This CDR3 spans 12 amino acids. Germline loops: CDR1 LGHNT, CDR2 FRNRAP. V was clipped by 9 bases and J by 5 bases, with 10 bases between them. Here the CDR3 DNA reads TGTGCTAGCGGTCGACAGACCGGGGAGCTGTTTTTT. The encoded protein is CASGRQTGELFF.

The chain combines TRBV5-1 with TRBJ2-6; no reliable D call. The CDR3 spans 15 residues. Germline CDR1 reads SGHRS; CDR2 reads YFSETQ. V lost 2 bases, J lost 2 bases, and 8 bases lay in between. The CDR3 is CASSFRAAGANVLTF. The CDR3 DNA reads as TGCGCCAGCAGCTTTAGGGCAGCTGGGGCCAACGTCCTGACTTTC.

CDR3 DNA: TGTGCCAGTAGTAGGGGGGGTAGCTCCTACAATGAGCAGTTCTTC. Residues: CASSRGGSSYNEQFF. V and J are TRBV19 and TRBJ2-1, with 7 nucleotides matching TRBD2. The CDR3 sequence is 15 residues long. With V trimmed by 4 bases and J by 0 bases, 3 bases remained unmatched. Germline CDR1 LNHDA, CDR2 SQIVND (reference sequence).

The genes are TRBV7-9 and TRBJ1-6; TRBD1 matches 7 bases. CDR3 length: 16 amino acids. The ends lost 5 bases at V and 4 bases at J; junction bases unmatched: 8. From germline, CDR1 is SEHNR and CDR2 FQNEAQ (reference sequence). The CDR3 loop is CASSATGTEYNSPLHF. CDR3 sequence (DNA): TGTGCCAGCAGCGCGACCGGGACAGAATATAATTCACCCCTCCACTTT.

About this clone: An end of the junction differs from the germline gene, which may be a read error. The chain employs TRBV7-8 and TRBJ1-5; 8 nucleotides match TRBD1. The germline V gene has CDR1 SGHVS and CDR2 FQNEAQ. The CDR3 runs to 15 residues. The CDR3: CASSVAGGHNQPQHF. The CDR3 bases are TGTGCCAGCAGCGTAGCAGGGGGCCACAATCAGCCCCAGCATTTT.